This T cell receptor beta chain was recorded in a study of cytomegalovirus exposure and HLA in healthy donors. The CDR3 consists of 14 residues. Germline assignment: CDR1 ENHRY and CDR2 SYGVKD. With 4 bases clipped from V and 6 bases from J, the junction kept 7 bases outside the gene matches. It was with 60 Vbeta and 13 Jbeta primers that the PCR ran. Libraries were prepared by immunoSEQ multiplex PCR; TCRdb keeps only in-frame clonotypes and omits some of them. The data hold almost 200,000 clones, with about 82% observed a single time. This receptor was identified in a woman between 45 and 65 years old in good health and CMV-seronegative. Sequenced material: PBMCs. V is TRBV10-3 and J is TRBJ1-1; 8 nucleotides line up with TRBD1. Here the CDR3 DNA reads TGTGCCATCAGTGGGGAGACAGGGGTCGCTGAAGCTTTCTTT. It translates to CAISGETGVAEAFF.